These 20 T cell receptor beta chains came from one sample sequenced in a study of blood T cell repertoires in COVID-19. Sequenced by immunoSEQ multiplex PCR; TCRdb stores in-frame clones only, minus some. The profile shows tens of thousands of clones, approximately 86% of them singletons. The sample comprised peripheral blood. These receptors all come from a human donor in a cohort sampled during active COVID-19.

V usage is TRBV5-8 and J usage is TRBJ2-3, with a tentative D call TRBD1 (5 bases). V dropped 1 base and J dropped 2 bases, with 11 bases sitting between them. In germline, CDR1 is SGHTS, CDR2 YDEGEE. The CDR3 consists of 15 residues. CDR3 amino acids: CASSLTQENTDTQYF. The CDR3 DNA is TGTGCCAGCAGCTTGACACAGGAAAACACAGATACGCAGTATTTT.

CDR3 coding DNA: TGTGCCAGCAGCCAAGACCGGACAGGAAATGAAAAACTGTTTTTT. It specifies CASSQDRTGNEKLFF. V usage is TRBV3-1 (or the pseudogene TRBV3-2) and J usage is TRBJ1-4; 7 positions agree with TRBD1. The trim removed 0 bases at V and 5 bases at J, leaving 3 bases unmatched. This CDR3 has 15 residues. CDR1 LGHDT and CDR2 YNNKEL come from the germline V gene (reference sequence).

This chain joins TRBV3-1 (or the pseudogene TRBV3-2) and TRBJ1-6; 10 nucleotides align to TRBD1. Germline trimming cut 1 base from V and 3 bases from J; bases unmatched to any gene: 15. Germline V lookup: CDR1 LGHDT, CDR2 YNNKEL (reference sequence). This CDR3 is built from 21 residues. The chain's CDR3 is CASSQGGRGQGTLLYNSPLHF. Here the CDR3 DNA reads TGTGCCAGCAGCCAAGGAGGAAGGGGACAGGGGACCCTCCTCTATAATTCACCCCTCCACTTT.

The J gene is TRBJ1-1, the V gene TRBV6-5; D not certain. Germline CDR1 MNHEY, CDR2 SVGAGI. The V end was cut by 6 bases, the J end by 3 bases, with 11 bases between. CDR3 length: 13 amino acids. The CDR3 region is CASSRLADTEAFF. The CDR3 nucleotides read TGTGCCAGCAGCCGGCTAGCGGACACTGAAGCTTTCTTT.

The chain recombines TRBV2 with TRBJ1-1, with D maybe TRBD1 (5 bases). The CDR3 is made up of 14 amino acids. The V gene's germline CDR1 is SNHLY and CDR2 FYNNEI. Trimming took off 3 bases at V and 2 bases at J, with 10 bases between the two ends. For the CDR3, the DNA is TGTGCCAGCAGTGAGTTTCAGGGTAACACTGAAGCTTTCTTT. Translation: CASSEFQGNTEAFF.

This chain links TRBV11-1 with TRBJ2-7, with 7 bases identical to TRBD1. Germline CDR1 reads SGHAT; CDR2 reads FQDESV (reference sequence). There are 14 residues in the CDR3. V lost 4 bases, J lost 1 base, and 4 bases stayed unmatched. CDR3 nucleotide sequence: TGTGCCAGCAGCTGGATGGACAGGTCCTACGAGCAGTACTTC. Protein: CASSWMDRSYEQYF.

V usage is TRBV3-1 (or the pseudogene TRBV3-2) and J usage is TRBJ1-2, with D perhaps TRBD1 (6 bases). The length of the CDR3 is 13 residues. Trimming pared 3 bases from V and 6 bases from J, leaving 11 bases between. The germline CDR1 and CDR2 sequences are LGHDT and YNNKEL (reference sequence). For the CDR3, the DNA is TGTGCCAGCAGCCACCGGGGGGCGGATGGCTACACCTTC. Encoded protein: CASSHRGADGYTF.

This chain connects TRBV2 to TRBJ2-5; tentatively, D is TRBD1 (5 bases). V was clipped by 6 bases and J by 1 base, with 9 bases between them. This CDR3 has 13 residues. Per the germline V gene, CDR1 is SNHLY and CDR2 is FYNNEI. CDR3 in amino acids: CASRTDSQETQYF. In DNA form, the CDR3 reads TGTGCCAGCAGGACAGACTCCCAAGAGACCCAGTACTTC.

The chain couples TRBV6-5 to TRBJ1-3; weak D call: TRBD1 (5 bases). Germline CDR1 MNHEY, CDR2 SVGAGI. The CDR3 spans 15 residues. Trimming took 8 bases from V and 0 from J, leaving 14 bases between them. CDR3 sequence reads: CASSYNRRSGNTIYF. The CDR3 nucleotides read TGTGCCAGCTCGTATAACAGGCGCTCTGGAAACACCATATATTTT.

The V and J genes are TRBV4-1 and TRBJ2-5; 10 positions match TRBD2. In germline, CDR1 is MGHRA, CDR2 YSYEKL. The CDR3 contains 21 residues. The trim removed 1 base at V and 5 bases at J, leaving 22 bases unmatched. The CDR3 DNA reads as TGCGCCAGCAGCCAAGTCGGGCTAGCGGGGGTAGTTGACCGGGGCGTCGAGACCCAGTACTTC. Translated, it gives CASSQVGLAGVVDRGVETQYF.

This rearrangement joins TRBV6-2 or TRBV6-3 to TRBJ1-5; a possible D gene is TRBD1 (5 bases). The V end lost 2 bases, the J end lost 0 bases, and 20 bases lay between the germline ends. Germline V gives CDR1 MNHEY, CDR2 SVGEGT. This CDR3 has 19 residues. As DNA, the CDR3 is TGTGCCAGCAGTTACCCCTCCGGAGGGGAAGGCTATAGCAATCAGCCCCAGCATTTT. It encodes CASSYPSGGEGYSNQPQHF.

The chain carries TRBV4-3 and TRBJ2-3; unclear D gene. Germline CDR1 and CDR2: LGHNA and YSLEER. The CDR3 is 14 amino acids. Trimming removed 4 bases at V and 0 bases at J, with 8 bases between. The CDR3 protein is CASSRRSSTDTQYF. The DNA for the CDR3 is TGCGCCAGCAGCCGTCGTTCTAGCACAGATACGCAGTATTTT.

The chain links TRBV15 to TRBJ2-5, with D perhaps TRBD1 (6 bases). V lost 5 bases, J lost 1 base, and 20 bases lay in between. Germline V gene sequence: CDR1 LNHNV, CDR2 YYDKDF (reference sequence). This CDR3 region has 17 residues. The CDR3 reads CATSGRRQDIGQETQYF. CDR3 nucleotide sequence: TGTGCCACCAGCGGAAGAAGACAGGATATCGGCCAAGAGACCCAGTACTTC.

The chain couples TRBV3-1 (or the pseudogene TRBV3-2) to TRBJ2-5; TRBD1 aligns across 9 bases. With 3 bases clipped from V and 4 bases from J, the junction kept 12 bases outside the gene matches. CDR1 and CDR2 from the germline V gene are LGHDT and YNNKEL (reference sequence). CDR3 length: 17 amino acids. The CDR3 spells CASSHRGQGRSRETQYF. In nucleotides, the CDR3 is TGTGCCAGCAGCCATCGGGGACAGGGCAGGAGCAGAGAGACCCAGTACTTC.

The chain joins TRBV3-1 (or the pseudogene TRBV3-2) to TRBJ1-1; TRBD1 matches at 7 bases. CDR1 is LGHDT, CDR2 YNNKEL, per germline (reference sequence). The CDR3 is 15 amino acids. V was clipped by 2 bases and J by 4 bases; unmatched bases: 7. CDR3 residues: CASSQPQGGSTEAFF. In nucleotides, the CDR3 is TGTGCCAGCAGCCAACCTCAGGGGGGAAGCACTGAAGCTTTCTTT.

This chain joins TRBV5-1 and TRBJ2-1; 12 bases are a match to TRBD1. The CDR3 is made up of 18 amino acids. CDR1 SGHRS and CDR2 YFSETQ come from the germline V gene. The V and J ends lost 3 bases and 8 bases, in that order; junction bases with no gene match: 15. The CDR3 protein is CASSSPGTGGVPRYEQFF. As DNA, the CDR3 is TGCGCCAGCAGCTCTCCCGGGACAGGGGGCGTCCCTAGATATGAGCAGTTCTTC.

The rearrangement joins TRBV10-3 to TRBJ2-1; 16 bases are shared with TRBD2. Germline V gene lookup returns CDR1 ENHRY and CDR2 SYGVKD. This CDR3 is 16 amino acids long. V was pared by 5 bases and J by 7 bases, with 5 bases of the junction left unmatched. CDR3 amino acids: CAISSGTSGGANEQFF. CDR3 DNA: TGTGCCATCAGTTCCGGGACTAGCGGGGGGGCGAATGAGCAGTTCTTC.

V gene TRBV2 combines with J gene TRBJ2-3; TRBD1 might be the D (5 bases). This CDR3 region has 16 residues. Germline V CDR1 and CDR2: SNHLY, FYNNEI. Trimming left V 5 bases short and J 0 bases short, with 15 bases between. The CDR3 nucleotides are TGTGCCAGCAGTCCTCCACTGACAGCTAGCACAGATACGCAGTATTTT. This sequence encodes CASSPPLTASTDTQYF.

This chain links TRBV27 with TRBJ1-2; 9 bases line up with TRBD1. This CDR3 has 13 residues. Germline V gives CDR1 MNHEY, CDR2 SMNVEV (reference sequence). The V segment lost 6 bases and the J segment 8 bases; nucleotides outside the gene matches: 7. The CDR3 here is CASSPDRGWGYTF. The CDR3 DNA is TGTGCCAGCAGCCCGGACAGGGGTTGGGGCTACACCTTC.

This clone was found a few times. The chain links TRBV5-5 to TRBJ2-1; D is unresolved. Per germline, CDR1 SGHKS and CDR2 YYEKEE (reference sequence). The CDR3 extends over 13 amino acids. V lost 1 base and J lost 5, with 7 bases in between. DNA of the CDR3: TGTGCCAGCAGCTTGAACTCACACAATGAGCAGTTCTTC. Translating gives CASSLNSHNEQFF.